This TCR beta chain was recovered during a study of shared clonotypes between healthy human individuals. At the level of the study: Researchers drew samples from a couple of women and a few men aged 18 to 49. Three plates each covered CD4 naive and memory; CD8 naive two, CD8 memory one.

From germline, CDR1 is LGHNA and CDR2 YNFKEQ. This CDR3 contains 16 residues. J was trimmed by 2 bases and V by 8 bases; bases with no gene match: 6. The protocol was immunoSEQ multiplex PCR, while the TCRdb copy is restricted to in-frame clones and leaves out a portion. Here the sample spans 150,000 to 200,000 clones, around 63% being singletons. The source of this sequence is a man in his thirties or forties in good health. The chain links TRBV4-2 to TRBJ2-3; 14 bases are shared with TRBD2. Sequencing was done on a sample of memory CD4+ T cells sorted from blood. Subset denoted: CD45RA-negative fraction. The CDR3 sequence is CASGLAGGGHTDTQYF. Here the CDR3 DNA reads TGTGCCAGCGGACTAGCGGGAGGAGGTCACACAGATACGCAGTATTTT.